The entry below gives a single TCR beta chain sequence along with its context. This clonotype was seen many times. Its binding antigen is unknown. Base-call qualities are not available, and no considerably larger clone is one nucleotide away. The sample originates from a study of regulatory T cells in long-lasting Graves disease (dated by TCRdb to about 2021). Regarding the complete study: In the newly diagnosed Graves' disease group, patients had been taking antithyroid drugs for less than 3 months. Patients with persistent Graves' disease were compared with patients with newly diagnosed Graves' disease using TCR sequencing and RNA sequencing of peripheral blood. The study was registered as a clinical trial and conducted in China. TCR sequencing covered about 13 persistent and around 20 newly diagnosed Graves' disease patients, some 35 samples in total.

The sample's time point label, decoded: newly diagnosed GD, antithyroid drugs for less than 3 months. For both TCR sequencing and RNA sequencing, RNA was extracted from PBMCs in TRIzol. The diagnosis of Graves' disease was made according to American Thyroid Association guidelines. Recruitment of patients was carried out at an endocrinology department in Xi'an, China. From each patient, around 9 milliliters of peripheral blood was collected into an EDTA anticoagulant tube. Ficoll Paque Plus density gradient separation was used to isolate PBMCs, and no further T cell sorting was performed. An Agilent 2100 Bioanalyzer and agarose gel were used to check RNA quality, and a NanoDrop 2000 was used to measure RNA concentration. What the research found in general, with its limitations: Patients with persistent disease shared more public clonotypes (approximately 2,500) than newly diagnosed patients did (about 970). As a limitation, the authors acknowledged that the small sample size may reduce accuracy. Compared with newly diagnosed patients, persistent Graves' disease patients had lower TCR Shannon entropy and fewer highly expanded clones, which suggests clonal expansion. Preferential use of TRBV28, TRBJ1-2 and TRBJ2-5 was observed in persistent disease, whereas TRBV20-1 and TRBJ2-1 were favored in newly diagnosed disease. Sequencing and analysis were restricted to the TCR beta chain. Only peripheral blood was studied, because thyroid tissue, the primary lesion, was inaccessible.

CDR1 and CDR2 (ENHRY, SYGVKD) derive from the germline V gene. V is reduced by 6 bases and J by 4 bases, leaving a spacing of 12 bases between them. Measured from the cysteine to the phenylalanine, the CDR3 is 13 residues long. Only the CDR3 DNA is retained, 39 bases long and in frame from the first base. Libraries came from multiplex PCR. The reads were generated on an Illumina HiSeq 4000. To build TCR beta libraries, CDR3 regions were amplified by Arm-PCR using iRepertoire HTBI primers. PCR products were gel purified before sequencing. In the paper's pipeline: Gene usage analysis of CDR3 amino acid clonotypes relied on the roughly 60 TRBV and over 13 TRBJ segments identified across samples. Filtered high-quality paired reads were merged into contigs using COPE and FqMerger. BLAST was used to align contigs to IMGT TRBV, TRBD and TRBJ reference genes, and CDR3 was defined according to IMGT. Highly expanded clones were defined as clonotypes with a frequency above 0.1%. Shannon entropy was used to measure repertoire diversity, and the Gini coefficient was used to measure V-J evenness. A clonotype found in more than one individual was treated as public. TCRdb cleaned the public reads at Q25 with fastp, built clones with MiXCR and kept in-frame beta chains. Entries that share a CDR3 protein sequence are merged under the most common genes and DNA. The V and J calls follow TCRdb's processing rather than the paper's. Counted in this sample were fewer than 350,000 distinct CDR3 sequences; more than 15% of them appeared once. The ten largest account for 38% of the sample.

The sequence came from a female donor with Graves disease. Sequencing used peripheral blood mononuclear cells (PBMCs), obtained at new diagnosis, from a patient treated with antithyroid drugs. The chain is assembled from TRBV10-3 and TRBJ1-2; TRBD1 is possibly the D segment (5 matching bases). In nucleotides, the sequence is TGTGCCATCAGCGGTGGGGGGACCTATGGCTACACCTTC. It translates as CAISGGGTYGYTF.